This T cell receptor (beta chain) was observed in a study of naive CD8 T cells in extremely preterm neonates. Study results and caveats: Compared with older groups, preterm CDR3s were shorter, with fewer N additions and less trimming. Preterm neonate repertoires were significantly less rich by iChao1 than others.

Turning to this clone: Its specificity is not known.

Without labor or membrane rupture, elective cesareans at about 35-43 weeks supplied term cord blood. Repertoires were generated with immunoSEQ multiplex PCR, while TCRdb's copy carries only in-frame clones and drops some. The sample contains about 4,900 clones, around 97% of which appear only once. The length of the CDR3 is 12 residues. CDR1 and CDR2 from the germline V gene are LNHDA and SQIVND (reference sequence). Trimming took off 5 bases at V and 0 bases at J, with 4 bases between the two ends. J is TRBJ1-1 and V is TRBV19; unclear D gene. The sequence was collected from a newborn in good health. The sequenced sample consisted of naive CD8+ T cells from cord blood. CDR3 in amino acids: CASSDMNTEAFF. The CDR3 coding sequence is TGTGCCAGTAGTGACATGAACACTGAAGCTTTCTTT.